The 5 T cell receptor beta chains below come from one sample, sequenced in a study of OX40 agonist ivuxolimab in advanced cancers. Some clones are missing from TCRdb's copy, which holds only in-frame ones; the method was immunoSEQ multiplex PCR. The data contain more than 65,000 clones, roughly 90% of them singletons. Specimen: CD4+ or CD8+ T cells sorted from blood, collected in a trial of the OX40 agonist ivuxolimab. The receptors originated from an adult with an advanced solid tumor such as melanoma, head and neck, liver or kidney cancer.

This chain links TRBV30 with TRBJ2-4, with TRBD1 matching 7 bases. Germline trimming cut 4 bases from V and 0 bases from J; bases unmatched to any gene: 0. This CDR3 comprises 13 residues. Germline-derived CDR1 and CDR2 are GTSNPN and SVGIG (reference sequence). This chain's CDR3 is CAWTGGAKNIQYF. The CDR3 DNA follows: TGTGCCTGGACAGGGGGAGCCAAAAACATTCAGTACTTC.

CDR3 in DNA: TGCGCCAGCAGCCAAGATCGGGCGAGGGGGTCCCTAACCAAAAACATTCAGTACTTC. The encoded protein is CASSQDRARGSLTKNIQYF. The chain employs TRBV4-1 and TRBJ2-4; D may be TRBD1 (6 bases). The CDR3 contains 19 residues. The germline V gene encodes CDR1 MGHRA and CDR2 YSYEKL. Trimming cost V 0 bases and J 2 bases, with 20 bases left between them.

This chain uses TRBV20-1 with TRBJ2-3; 7 bases line up with TRBD1. Germline assignment: CDR1 DFQATT and CDR2 SNEGSKA (reference sequence). Trimming cost V 4 bases and J 10 bases; bases outside gene matches: 5. The CDR3 runs 11 residues. CDR3 DNA: TGCAGTGCTAAGACAGGGCCAGCGCAGTATTTT. This codes for CSAKTGPAQYF.

J is TRBJ1-1 and V is TRBV6-6, with 11 nucleotides matching TRBD1. Germline V CDR1 and CDR2: MNHNY, SVGAGI (reference sequence). This CDR3 region has 16 residues. The V and J ends lost 7 bases and 3 bases, in that order; junction bases with no gene match: 10. CDR3 DNA sequence: TGTGCCAGCATGGGAGGACAGGGGGCGGTTTACACTGAAGCTTTCTTT. Encoded protein: CASMGGQGAVYTEAFF.

The rearrangement uses TRBV18 and TRBJ1-2; no clear D gene. CDR3 length: 16 amino acids. Trimming removed 3 bases from V and 4 bases from J, with 18 bases in between. Germline loops: CDR1 KGHSH, CDR2 LQKENI. The CDR3 is CASSPITVAPRYGYTF. The CDR3 DNA reads TGTGCCAGCTCACCTATAACAGTGGCCCCCCGCTATGGCTACACCTTC.